This T cell receptor (beta chain) derives from a study of blood T cell repertoires in COVID-19. Whole-study context: There were acute and convalescent COVID-19 samples, and they came from the United States, Italy and Spain.

The study assigned cohorts using participant-reported clinical history. Among Cohort 3 donors, those recovered had two negative PCRs, clearance, or symptom resolution. Original processing methods: Reference gene primer amplification yielded estimated nucleated cell counts. The assay was immunoSEQ multiplex PCR, and TCRdb's table has in-frame clones only and misses some. The V and J calls and clone size come from that table; D and trimming were worked out from the DNA. There are some 330,000 clones in the sample; roughly 87% occur only once, and 5.1% lies in the top ten. Unmatched junction bases numbered 4, after V lost 6 bases and J lost 13 bases. This CDR3 has 11 amino acids.

The sequencing sample was made of PBMCs or T cells enriched from blood (not recorded which). V is TRBV12-3 or TRBV12-4 and J is TRBJ1-5; 9 positions match TRBD1. The clonotype comes from a woman between 50 and 59 years old who had recovered from COVID-19. In DNA form, the CDR3 reads TGTGCCAGCAGCCGGGACAGGGCTCAGCATTTT. It translates to CASSRDRAQHF.